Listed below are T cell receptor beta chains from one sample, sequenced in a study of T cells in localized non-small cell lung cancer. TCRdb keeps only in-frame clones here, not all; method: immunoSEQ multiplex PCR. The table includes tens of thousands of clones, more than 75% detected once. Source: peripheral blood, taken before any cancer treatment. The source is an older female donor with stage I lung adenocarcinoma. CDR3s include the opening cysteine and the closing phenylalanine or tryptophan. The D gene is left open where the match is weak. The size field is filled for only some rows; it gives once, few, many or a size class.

CDR3 DNA: TGTGCCAGCTCACCACGTGGGATCAATGAGCAGTTCTTC
CDR3 protein: CASSPRGINEQFF
V gene: TRBV18
D gene: NA
clone size: NA
J gene: TRBJ2-1

CDR3 DNA: TGCGCCAGCAGCTCAAACTCCGGACAGGGAACGGGCTACACCTTC
CDR3 protein: CASSSNSGQGTGYTF
V gene: TRBV5-1
D gene: TRBD1
clone size: once
J gene: TRBJ1-2

CDR3 DNA: TGTGCCAGCAGTCGCCTGGGGACAGGGGGTTTCTCCTACGAGCAGTACTTC
CDR3 protein: CASSRLGTGGFSYEQYF
V gene: TRBV28
D gene: TRBD1
clone size: NA
J gene: TRBJ2-7

CDR3 DNA: TGCGCCAGCAGCCCGAATGGCGAGGTCTATGGCTACACCTTC
CDR3 protein: CASSPNGEVYGYTF
V gene: TRBV5-1
D gene: NA
clone size: NA
J gene: TRBJ1-2

CDR3 DNA: TGCGCCAGCAGCCCAGGATCGGGCAATCAGCCCCAGCATTTT
CDR3 protein: CASSPGSGNQPQHF
V gene: TRBV5-1
D gene: NA
clone size: once
J gene: TRBJ1-5

CDR3 DNA: TGTGCCAGCAGCCATACTCGCAGGGGTGAAAAACTGTTTTTT
CDR3 protein: CASSHTRRGEKLFF
V gene: TRBV7-8
D gene: NA
clone size: NA
J gene: TRBJ1-4

CDR3 DNA: TGTGCCAGCAGCTTATTATGGGACAATGAGCAGTTCTTC
CDR3 protein: CASSLLWDNEQFF
V gene: TRBV11-1
D gene: NA
clone size: NA
J gene: TRBJ2-1

CDR3 DNA: TGTGCCTGGGTTGGGGGTGGCACAGATACGCAGTATTTT
CDR3 protein: CAWVGGGTDTQYF
V gene: TRBV30
D gene: NA
clone size: NA
J gene: TRBJ2-3

CDR3 DNA: TGTGCCAGCAGCGTAGGGGGGACACGGACCTACGAGCAGTACTTC
CDR3 protein: CASSVGGTRTYEQYF
V gene: TRBV9
D gene: NA
clone size: NA
J gene: TRBJ2-7

CDR3 DNA: TGTGCCAGCAGTTACGGGCGGGGAACTGAAGCTTTCTTT
CDR3 protein: CASSYGRGTEAFF
V gene: TRBV6-5
D gene: NA
clone size: NA
J gene: TRBJ1-1

CDR3 DNA: TGTGCCAGCAGTCGTAGAACAGATACGCAGTATTTT
CDR3 protein: CASSRRTDTQYF
V gene: TRBV5-6
D gene: NA
clone size: NA
J gene: TRBJ2-3

CDR3 DNA: TGTGCCAGCAGCTCCCACAGTACCGGGGAGCTGTTTTTT
CDR3 protein: CASSSHSTGELFF
V gene: TRBV11-3
D gene: NA
clone size: NA
J gene: TRBJ2-2

CDR3 DNA: TGTGCCAGCAGCCCGACGGTCTCTGGGGCCAACGTCCTGACTTTC
CDR3 protein: CASSPTVSGANVLTF
V gene: TRBV7-9
D gene: NA
clone size: NA
J gene: TRBJ2-6

CDR3 DNA: TGTGCCAGTAGTATAGGCGGCAGTATCTACAATGAGCAGTTCTTC
CDR3 protein: CASSIGGSIYNEQFF
V gene: TRBV19
D gene: NA
clone size: NA
J gene: TRBJ2-1

CDR3 DNA: TGTGCCAGCAGGGGACAGGGTGACTACGAGCAGTACTTC
CDR3 protein: CASRGQGDYEQYF
V gene: TRBV6-1
D gene: TRBD1
clone size: NA
J gene: TRBJ2-7

CDR3 DNA: TGTGCCAGCAGTCCTCAATTCTCGCCTCAAGAGACCCAGTACTTC
CDR3 protein: CASSPQFSPQETQYF
V gene: TRBV7-2
D gene: NA
clone size: NA
J gene: TRBJ2-5

CDR3 DNA: TGTGCCAGCAGCCAAGAACCCTTACTAGCGGCCGGGCGAGGGACCGGGGAGCTGTTTTTT
CDR3 protein: CASSQEPLLAAGRGTGELFF
V gene: TRBV4-2
D gene: TRBD2
clone size: NA
J gene: TRBJ2-2